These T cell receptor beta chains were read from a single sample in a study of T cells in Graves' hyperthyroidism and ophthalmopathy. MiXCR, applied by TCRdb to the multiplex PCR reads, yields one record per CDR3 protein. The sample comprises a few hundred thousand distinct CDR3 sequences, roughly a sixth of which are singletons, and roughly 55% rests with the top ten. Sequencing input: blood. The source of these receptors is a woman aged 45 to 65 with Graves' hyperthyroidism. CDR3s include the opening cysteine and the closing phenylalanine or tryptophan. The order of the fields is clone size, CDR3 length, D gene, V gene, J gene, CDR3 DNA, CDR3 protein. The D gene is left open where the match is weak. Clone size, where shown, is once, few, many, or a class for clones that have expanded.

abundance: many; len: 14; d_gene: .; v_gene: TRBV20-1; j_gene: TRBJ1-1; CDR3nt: TGCAGTGCTAGAGCCCCGTCAGGGGTCGCTGAAGCTTTCTTT; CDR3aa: CSARAPSGVAEAFF
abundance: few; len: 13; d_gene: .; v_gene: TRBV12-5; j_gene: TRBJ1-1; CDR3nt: TGTGCTAGTGGCCCTGACAGGCCCTCTGAAGCTTTCTTT; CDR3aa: CASGPDRPSEAFF
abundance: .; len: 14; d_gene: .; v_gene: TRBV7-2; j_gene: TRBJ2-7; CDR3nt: TGTGCCAGCAGCACGAGTCCCGGCTCCTACGAGCAGTACTTC; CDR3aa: CASSTSPGSYEQYF
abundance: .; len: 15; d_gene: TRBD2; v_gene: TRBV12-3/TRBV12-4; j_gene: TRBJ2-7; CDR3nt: TGTGCCAGCAGCGGTACTAGCGGGGGAGCCAACGAGCAGTACTTC; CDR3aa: CASSGTSGGANEQYF
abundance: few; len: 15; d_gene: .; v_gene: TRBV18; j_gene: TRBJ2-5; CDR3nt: TGTGCCAGCTCACCACCCGAGACTACGCAAGAGACCCAGTACTTC; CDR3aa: CASSPPETTQETQYF
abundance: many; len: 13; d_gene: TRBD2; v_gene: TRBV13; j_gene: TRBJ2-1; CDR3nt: TGTGCCAGCAGCCTTAGACTAGCCCCTGAGCAGTTCTTC; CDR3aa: CASSLRLAPEQFF
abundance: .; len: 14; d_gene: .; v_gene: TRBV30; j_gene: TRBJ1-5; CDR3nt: TGTGCCTGGAGGGGCAGGGGATTCAATCAGCCCCAGCATTTT; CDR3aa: CAWRGRGFNQPQHF
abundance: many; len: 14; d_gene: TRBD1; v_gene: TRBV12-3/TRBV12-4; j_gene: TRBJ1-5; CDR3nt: TGTGCCAGCAGCCCGACAGGGCGCGATCAGCCCCAGCATTTT; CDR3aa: CASSPTGRDQPQHF
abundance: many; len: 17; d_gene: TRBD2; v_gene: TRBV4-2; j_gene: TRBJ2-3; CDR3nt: TGTGCCAGCAGCCAAGAAACTAGCGGGAGGCCCACAGATACGCAGTATTTT; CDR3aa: CASSQETSGRPTDTQYF
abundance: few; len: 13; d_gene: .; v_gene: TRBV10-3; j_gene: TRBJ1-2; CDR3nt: TGTGCCATCAGTGAGCAGGGACCTCTGGACTACACCTTC; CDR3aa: CAISEQGPLDYTF
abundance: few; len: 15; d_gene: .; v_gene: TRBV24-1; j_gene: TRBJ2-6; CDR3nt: TGTGCCACCAGTGGCCCGGTCTCTGGGGCCAACGTCCTGACTTTC; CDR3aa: CATSGPVSGANVLTF
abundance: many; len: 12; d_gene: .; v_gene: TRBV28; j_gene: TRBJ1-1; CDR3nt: TGTGCCAGCAGCCCGCCGGCGTTTGAAGCTTTCTTT; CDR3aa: CASSPPAFEAFF
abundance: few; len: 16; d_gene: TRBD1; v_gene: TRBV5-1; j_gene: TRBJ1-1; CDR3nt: TGCGCCAGCAGCAGAGATACCGGGACAGGGACCACTGAAGCTTTCTTT; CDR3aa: CASSRDTGTGTTEAFF
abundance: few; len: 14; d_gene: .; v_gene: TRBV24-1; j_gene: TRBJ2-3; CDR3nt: TGTGCCACCAGAGGGACTTCTGGCACAGATACGCAGTATTTT; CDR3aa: CATRGTSGTDTQYF
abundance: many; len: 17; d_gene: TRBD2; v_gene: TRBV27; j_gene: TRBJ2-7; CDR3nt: TGTGCCAGCAGTTTTGGTTCCGCGGGAGGGCCGACCTACGAGCAGTACTTC; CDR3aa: CASSFGSAGGPTYEQYF
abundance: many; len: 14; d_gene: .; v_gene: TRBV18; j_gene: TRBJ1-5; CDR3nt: TGTGCCAGCTCACCGTCAGGTAGCAATCAGCCCCAGCATTTT; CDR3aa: CASSPSGSNQPQHF
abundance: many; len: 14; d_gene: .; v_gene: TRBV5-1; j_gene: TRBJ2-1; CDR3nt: TGCGCCAGCAGACGGGCCGGGGCCCTGGGCGAGCAGTTCTTC; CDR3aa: CASRRAGALGEQFF
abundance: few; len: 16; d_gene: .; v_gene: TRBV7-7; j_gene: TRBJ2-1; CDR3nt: TGTGCTAGCAGCTTAGAGCCAGGTGCTACCTACAATGAGCAGTTCTTC; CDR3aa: CASSLEPGATYNEQFF
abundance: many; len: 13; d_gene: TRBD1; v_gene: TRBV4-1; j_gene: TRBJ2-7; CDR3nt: TGCGCCAGCAGCCGACAGGGTCTCGACGAGCAGTACTTC; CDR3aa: CASSRQGLDEQYF
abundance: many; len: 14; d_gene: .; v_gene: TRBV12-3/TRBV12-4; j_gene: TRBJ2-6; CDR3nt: TGTGCCAGCGCTGCTGGCTCTGGGGCCAACGTCCTGACTTTC; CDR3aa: CASAAGSGANVLTF
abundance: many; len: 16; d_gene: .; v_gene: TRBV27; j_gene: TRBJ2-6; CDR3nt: TGTGCCAGCAGTTCAGGGTTCGCTTCTGGGGCCAACGTCCTGACTTTC; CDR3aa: CASSSGFASGANVLTF
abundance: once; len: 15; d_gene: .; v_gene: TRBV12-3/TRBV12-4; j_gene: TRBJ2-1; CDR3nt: TGTGCCAGCAGTCTTAGCGGATACTCCTACAATGAGCAGTTCTTC; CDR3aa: CASSLSGYSYNEQFF